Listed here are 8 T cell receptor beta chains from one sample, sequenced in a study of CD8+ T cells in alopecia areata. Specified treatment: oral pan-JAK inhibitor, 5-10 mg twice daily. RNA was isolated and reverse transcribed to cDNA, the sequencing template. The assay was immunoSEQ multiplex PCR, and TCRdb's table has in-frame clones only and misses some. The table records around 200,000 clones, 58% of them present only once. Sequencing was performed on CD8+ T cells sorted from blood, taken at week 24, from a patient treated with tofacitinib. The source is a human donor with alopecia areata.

The CDR3: CASSTGGNYEQYF. The CDR3 coding sequence is TGCGCCAGCAGTACAGGGGGCAATTACGAGCAGTACTTC. The chain carries TRBV5-1 and TRBJ2-7, with TRBD1 matching over 9 bases. V gave up 5 bases and J gave up 4 bases; unmatched junction bases: 4. CDR1 and CDR2 (germline): SGHRS, YFSETQ. This CDR3 region has 13 residues.

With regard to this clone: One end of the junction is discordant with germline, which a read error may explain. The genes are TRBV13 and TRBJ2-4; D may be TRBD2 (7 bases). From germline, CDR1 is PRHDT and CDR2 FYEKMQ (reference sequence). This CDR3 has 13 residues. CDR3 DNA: TGTGCCAGCAGCTTAGGCCGGGGGGCTGTCTCTCCCTTC. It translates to CASSLGRGAVSPF.

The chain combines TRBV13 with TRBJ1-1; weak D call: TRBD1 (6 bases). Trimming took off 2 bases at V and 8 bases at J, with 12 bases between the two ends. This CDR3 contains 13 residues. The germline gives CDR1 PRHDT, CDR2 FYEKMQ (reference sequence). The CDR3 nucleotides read TGTGCCAGCAGCTTATCGCGGGGGCTCGAAGCTTTCTTT. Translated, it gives CASSLSRGLEAFF.

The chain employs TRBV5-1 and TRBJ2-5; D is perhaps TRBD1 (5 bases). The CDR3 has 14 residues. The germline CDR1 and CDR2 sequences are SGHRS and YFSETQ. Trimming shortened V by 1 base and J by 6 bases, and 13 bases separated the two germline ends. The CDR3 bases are TGCGCCAGCAGCTTGTTTCCCAGGGCGAAGACCCAGTACTTC. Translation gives CASSLFPRAKTQYF.

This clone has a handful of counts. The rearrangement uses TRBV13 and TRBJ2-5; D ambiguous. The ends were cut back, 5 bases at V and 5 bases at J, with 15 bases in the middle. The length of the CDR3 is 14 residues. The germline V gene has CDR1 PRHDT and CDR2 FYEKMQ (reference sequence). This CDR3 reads CASSRTLPRETQYF. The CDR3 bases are TGTGCCAGCAGCCGGACCTTGCCCCGGGAGACCCAGTACTTC.

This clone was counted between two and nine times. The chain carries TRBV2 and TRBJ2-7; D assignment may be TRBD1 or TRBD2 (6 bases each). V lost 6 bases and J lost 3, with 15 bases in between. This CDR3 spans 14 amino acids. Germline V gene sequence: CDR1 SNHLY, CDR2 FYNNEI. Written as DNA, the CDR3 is TGTGCCAGCAGCCCGGGGGCGGACAGCTACGAGCAGTACTTC. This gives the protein CASSPGADSYEQYF.

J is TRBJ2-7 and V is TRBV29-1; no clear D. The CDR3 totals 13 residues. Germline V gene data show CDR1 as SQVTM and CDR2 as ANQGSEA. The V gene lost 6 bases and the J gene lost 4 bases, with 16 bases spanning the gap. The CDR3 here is CSVRYPHYYEQYF. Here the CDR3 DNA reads TGCAGCGTCCGCTACCCCCATTATTACGAGCAGTACTTC.

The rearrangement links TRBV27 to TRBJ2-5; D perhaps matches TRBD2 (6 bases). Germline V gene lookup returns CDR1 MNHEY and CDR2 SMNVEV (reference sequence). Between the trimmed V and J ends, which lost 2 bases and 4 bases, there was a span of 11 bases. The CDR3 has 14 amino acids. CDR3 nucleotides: TGTGCCAGCAGTTTAGCTAGCGCGGGAGAGACCCAGTACTTC. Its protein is CASSLASAGETQYF.